This entry lists 8 T cell receptor beta chains sequenced from one sample in a study of lung T cells in sarcoidosis with Löfgren's syndrome. Via MiXCR, TCRdb re-called the reads, giving one row per CDR3 protein. The repertoire has some 840 distinct CDR3 sequences, under 30% of them found once; the top ten carry 25% to 35%. Material: CD4+ T cells from bronchoalveolar lavage fluid. These receptors came from a human donor with sarcoidosis (Löfgren's syndrome or another form), or a control subject (not recorded which).

This chain uses TRBV7-6 with TRBJ2-7, with 13 bases aligning to TRBD2. Germline loops: CDR1 SGHVS, CDR2 FNYEAQ. Trimming removed 4 bases from V and 3 bases from J; junction bases left unmatched: 6. This CDR3 spans 16 amino acids. The CDR3 loop reads CASSSLAGGTHYEQYV. The CDR3 bases are TGTGCCAGCAGCTCACTAGCGGGGGGGACTCACTACGAGCAGTACGTC.

By frequency in the sample, this clonotype is hyperexpanded. The chain is built from TRBV19 and TRBJ1-5; D ambiguous. V dropped 6 bases and J dropped 4 bases, with 13 bases sitting between them. Germline lookup yields CDR1 LNHDA and CDR2 SQIVND (reference sequence). CDR3 length equals 14 residues. The CDR3 region is CASRFPQTNQPQHF. The CDR3 DNA sequence: TGTGCCAGTAGATTTCCACAGACGAATCAGCCCCAGCATTTT.

This clonotype is medium-sized within its sample. V is TRBV20-1 and J is TRBJ1-1; D is perhaps TRBD1 (5 bases). From germline, CDR1 is DFQATT and CDR2 SNEGSKA (reference sequence). CDR3 length equals 11 residues. Trimming cost V 5 bases and J 5 bases, with 9 bases left between them. DNA for the CDR3: TGCAGTGCTGGGAGGGGTACTGAAGCTTTCTTT. Translation gives CSAGRGTEAFF.

This clonotype was recorded at least ten times. The rearrangement joins TRBV7-2 to TRBJ2-1, with 13 nucleotides matching TRBD2. V was pared by 7 bases and J by 1 base, with 10 bases of the junction left unmatched. Per the germline V gene, CDR1 is SGHTA and CDR2 is FQGNSA. The CDR3 contains 18 residues. DNA of the CDR3: TGTGCCAGCACAAGCGGACTAGCGGGAGACAGGTCCTACAATGAGCAGTTCTTC. It codes for CASTSGLAGDRSYNEQFF.

With respect to this clonotype: One junction end does not reproduce the germline sequence, and a read error may be involved. V gene TRBV10-3 combines with J gene TRBJ2-1, with D possibly being TRBD2 (7 bases). The CDR3 sequence is 15 residues long. Germline CDR1 and CDR2: ENHRY and SYGVKD. CDR3 nucleotides: TGTGCCATCAGTGAAATAGAGGGGGAGGGCAATGACCAGTTCTTC. This translates into CAISEIEGEGNDQFF.

A note on this clonotype: The CDR3 does not close with the conserved phenylalanine or tryptophan, likely indicating a read error. V is TRBV19 and J is TRBJ2-1; 8 nucleotides line up with TRBD1. Germline CDR1 LNHDA, CDR2 SQIVND (reference sequence). The CDR3 loop spans 14 amino acids. This CDR3 reads CVSSIMGQDNEQFL. Here the CDR3 DNA reads TGTGTCAGTAGTATAATGGGACAGGACAATGAGCAGTTCCTC.

This clonotype was detected ten times or more. V gene TRBV7-2 combines with J gene TRBJ1-2, with unresolved D. This CDR3 spans 15 amino acids. Germline V gene data show CDR1 as SGHTA and CDR2 as FQGNSA. V gave up 4 bases and J gave up 1 base, with 13 bases separating them. The CDR3 DNA sequence: TGTGCCAGCAGCTCACCAGGCGGTATTAACTATGGCTACACCTTC. It encodes CASSSPGGINYGYTF.

This clonotype showed up many times. This chain links TRBV5-1 with TRBJ2-7; 10 bases align to TRBD2. In germline, CDR1 is SGHRS, CDR2 YFSETQ. V lost 5 bases and J lost 4; bases outside the gene matches: 12. The CDR3 extends over 16 amino acids. CDR3 DNA: TGCGCCAGCAGAGCGTCTAGCGGGAGTGAGAGTTACGAGCAGTACTTC. It yields the protein CASRASSGSESYEQYF. The full variable domain, rest sourced from reference TRBV5-1 and TRBJ2-7, is KAGVTQTPRYLIKTRGQQVTLSCSPISGHRSVSWYQQTPGQGLQFLFEYFSETQRNKGNFPGRFSGRQFSNSRSEMNVSTLELGDSALYLCASRASSGSESYEQYFGPGTRLTVT.